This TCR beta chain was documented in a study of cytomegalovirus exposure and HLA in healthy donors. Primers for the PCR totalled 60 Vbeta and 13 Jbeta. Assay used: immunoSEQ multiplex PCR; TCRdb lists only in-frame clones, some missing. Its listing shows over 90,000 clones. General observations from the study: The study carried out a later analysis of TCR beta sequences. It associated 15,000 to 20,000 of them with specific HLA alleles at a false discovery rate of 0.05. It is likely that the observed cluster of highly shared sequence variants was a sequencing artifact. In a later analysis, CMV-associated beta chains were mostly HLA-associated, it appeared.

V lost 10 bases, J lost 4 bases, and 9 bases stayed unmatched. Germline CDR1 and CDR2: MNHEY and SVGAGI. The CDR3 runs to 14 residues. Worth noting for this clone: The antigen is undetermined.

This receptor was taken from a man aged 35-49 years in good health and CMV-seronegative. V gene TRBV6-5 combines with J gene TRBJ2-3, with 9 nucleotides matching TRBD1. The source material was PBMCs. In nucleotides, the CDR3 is TGTGCCACCCGGACAGGGGCAGGGGCAGATACGCAGTATTTT. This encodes CATRTGAGADTQYF.